This T cell receptor (beta chain) was profiled in a study of blood T cell repertoires in COVID-19. Study summary: Some COVID-19 samples were acute and others convalescent; all came from the United States, Italy and Spain. PBMCs, B-cell-depleted T cells, or T cells provided the cDNA or gDNA that made up the material.

Per the original methods: Reference gene primer amplification yielded estimated nucleated cell counts. TCRdb's copy holds only in-frame clones and misses some; the assay was immunoSEQ multiplex PCR. V and J calls and clone size are as listed in that table; D and trimming were resolved from the DNA. The sample has some 87,000 clones, about 79% seen once. This CDR3 comprises 16 residues. Trimming took 3 bases from V and 6 from J, leaving 18 bases between them. Germline V gene lookup returns CDR1 MDHEN and CDR2 SYDVKM. This rearrangement joins TRBV28 to TRBJ2-1, with a tentative D call TRBD1 (6 bases). This receptor was taken from a human donor in a cohort sampled during active COVID-19. Sequenced input: peripheral blood. The CDR3 region is CASSFPGHLDSNEQFF. In DNA, the CDR3 is TGTGCCAGCAGTTTCCCGGGACACCTTGACTCCAATGAGCAGTTCTTC.